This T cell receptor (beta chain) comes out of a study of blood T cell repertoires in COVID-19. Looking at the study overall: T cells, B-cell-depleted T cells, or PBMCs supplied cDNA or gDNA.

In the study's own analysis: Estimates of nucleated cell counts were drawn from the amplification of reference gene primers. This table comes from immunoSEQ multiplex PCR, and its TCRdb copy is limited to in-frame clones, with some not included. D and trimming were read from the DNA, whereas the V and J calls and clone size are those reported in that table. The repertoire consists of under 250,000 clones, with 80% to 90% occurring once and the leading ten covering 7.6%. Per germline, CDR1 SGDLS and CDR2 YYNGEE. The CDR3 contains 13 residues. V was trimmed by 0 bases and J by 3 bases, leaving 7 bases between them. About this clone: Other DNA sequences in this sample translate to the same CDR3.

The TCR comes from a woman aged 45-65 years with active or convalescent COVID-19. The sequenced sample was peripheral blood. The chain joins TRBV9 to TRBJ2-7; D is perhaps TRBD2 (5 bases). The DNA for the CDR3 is TGTGCCAGCAGCGTAGCCGGGGACTACGAGCAGTACTTC. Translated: CASSVAGDYEQYF.